The T cell receptor beta chain under discussion was sequenced for a study of T cell repertoires in cytomegalovirus infection. Study information: Indications came from public TCR beta signatures; they pointed to CMV infection and to a matching HLA type.

The CDR3 runs to 14 residues. With 4 bases removed from V and 6 bases from J, the gap between germline ends came to 15 bases. Germline lookup yields CDR1 SGHTA and CDR2 FQGNSA. TCRdb passed the reads through MiXCR, listing each CDR3 protein once. The sample shows fewer than 300,000 distinct CDR3 sequences, over 20% of them seen only once. This clonotype was detected ten times or more. The sequencing input was PBMCs. This chain joins TRBV7-2 and TRBJ2-5, with D perhaps matching TRBD1 (6 bases). The sequence was obtained from a human donor in good health (CMV status not recorded). Some clones in this sample may be carry-over from other donors' samples. CDR3 in DNA: TGTGCCAGCAGCTCACAGGGTCAGGAAAAGACCCAGTACTTC. It translates to CASSSQGQEKTQYF.